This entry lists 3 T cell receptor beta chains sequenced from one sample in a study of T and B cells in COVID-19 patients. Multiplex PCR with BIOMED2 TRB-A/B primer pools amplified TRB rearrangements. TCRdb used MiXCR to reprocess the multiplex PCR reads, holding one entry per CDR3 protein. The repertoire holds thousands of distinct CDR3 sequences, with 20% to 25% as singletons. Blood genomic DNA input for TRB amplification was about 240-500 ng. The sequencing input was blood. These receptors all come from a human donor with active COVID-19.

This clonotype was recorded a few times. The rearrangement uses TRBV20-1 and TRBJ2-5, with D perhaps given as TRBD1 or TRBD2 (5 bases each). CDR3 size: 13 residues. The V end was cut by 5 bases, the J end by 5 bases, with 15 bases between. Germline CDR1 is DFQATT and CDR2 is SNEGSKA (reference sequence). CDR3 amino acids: CSAGTAERETQYF. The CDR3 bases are TGCAGTGCTGGGACCGCTGAGAGGGAGACCCAGTACTTC.

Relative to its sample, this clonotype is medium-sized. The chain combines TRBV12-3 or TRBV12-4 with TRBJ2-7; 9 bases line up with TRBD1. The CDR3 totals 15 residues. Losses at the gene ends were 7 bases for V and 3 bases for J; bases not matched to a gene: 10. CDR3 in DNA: TGTGCCAGCACCCTCTCCGGGACAGGGAACTACGAGCAGTACTTC. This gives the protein CASTLSGTGNYEQYF.

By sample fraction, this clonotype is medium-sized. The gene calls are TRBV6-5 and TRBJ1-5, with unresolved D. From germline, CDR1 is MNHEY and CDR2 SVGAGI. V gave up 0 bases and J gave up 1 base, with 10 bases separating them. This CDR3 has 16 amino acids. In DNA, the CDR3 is TGTGCCAGCAGTTACTCGGGCGCTGGCAGCAATCAGCCCCAGCATTTT. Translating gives CASSYSGAGSNQPQHF.